These 2 T cell receptor beta chains originate from one sample sequenced in a study of PD-L1 blockade in urothelial cancer. Data came from immunoSEQ multiplex PCR; TCRdb stores just in-frame clones and leaves some out. The data show 35,000 to 40,000 clones, 80% to 95% seen once. Material: PBMCs, obtained around atezolizumab (anti-PD-L1) treatment. The source is a man in his sixties or seventies with urothelial cancer.

This chain connects TRBV5-1 to TRBJ2-7; 12 nucleotides match TRBD2. V shed 4 bases, J shed 3 bases, and the junction held 5 bases outside the gene matches. The CDR3 length is 15 residues. Germline CDR1 and CDR2: SGHRS and YFSETQ. CDR3 DNA sequence: TGCGCCAGCAGCACCGGACTAGCGGGACTCTACGAGCAGTACTTC. Translating it yields CASSTGLAGLYEQYF. The entire variable domain, with the rest obtained from reference TRBV5-1 and TRBJ2-7, is as follows: KAGVTQTPRYLIKTRGQQVTLSCSPISGHRSVSWYQQTPGQGLQFLFEYFSETQRNKGNFPGRFSGRQFSNSRSEMNVSTLELGDSALYLCASSTGLAGLYEQYFGPGTRLTVT.

The chain employs TRBV28 and TRBJ2-7; D possibly corresponds to TRBD1 (5 bases). CDR1 MDHEN and CDR2 SYDVKM come from the germline V gene. V was shortened by 6 bases and J by 4 bases, with 25 bases between the two germline ends. The CDR3 is 17 residues long. Written as DNA, the CDR3 is TGTGCCAGCAGACGCGTTTTACCAAGGGGCCTTGGTTACGAGCAGTACTTC. This gives the protein CASRRVLPRGLGYEQYF.